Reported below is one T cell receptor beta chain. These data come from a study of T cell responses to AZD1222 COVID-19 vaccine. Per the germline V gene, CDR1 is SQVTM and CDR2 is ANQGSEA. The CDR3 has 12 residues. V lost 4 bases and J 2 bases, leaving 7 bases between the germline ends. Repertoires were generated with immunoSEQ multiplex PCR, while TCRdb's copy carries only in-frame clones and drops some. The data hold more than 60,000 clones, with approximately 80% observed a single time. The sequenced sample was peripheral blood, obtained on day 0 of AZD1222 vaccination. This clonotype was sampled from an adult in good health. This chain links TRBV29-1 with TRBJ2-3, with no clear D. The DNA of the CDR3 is TGCAGCGTTGTATCTTTCACAGATACGCAGTATTTT. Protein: CSVVSFTDTQYF.